A selection of T cell receptor beta chains follows, all from one sample in a study of T cell responses to AZD1222 COVID-19 vaccine. Measured with immunoSEQ multiplex PCR; TCRdb has only the in-frame clones, and not every one. The table has about 110,000 clones, 86% seen once; the top ten hold 3% to 3.5%. Here the sequenced sample was peripheral blood, taken on day 0 of AZD1222 vaccination. Every receptor here comes from an adult in good health. Both conserved end residues are part of each CDR3. D genes are given only for firm matches. The size field is filled for only some rows; it gives once, few, many or a size class.

len,abundance,d_gene,j_gene,v_gene,CDR3aa,CDR3nt
15,-,TRBD1,TRBJ1-5,TRBV19,CASSIEGTGYQPQHF,TGTGCCAGTAGTATCGAGGGGACAGGGTATCAGCCCCAGCATTTT
17,-,-,TRBJ1-5,TRBV10-2,CASSESGRSNSNQPQHF,TGCGCCAGCAGTGAAAGTGGCAGGAGTAATAGCAATCAGCCCCAGCATTTT
15,few,-,TRBJ1-2,TRBV10-3,CAIRPTYATDYGYTF,TGTGCCATCAGACCAACATACGCCACTGACTATGGCTACACCTTC
13,once,-,TRBJ2-1,TRBV5-1,CASSSRVDNEQFF,TGCGCCAGCAGCTCGAGAGTTGACAATGAGCAGTTCTTC
12,-,-,TRBJ2-1,TRBV5-4,CASSVSSFEQFF,TGTGCCAGCAGCGTGTCTTCCTTTGAGCAGTTCTTC
10,-,-,TRBJ1-1,TRBV10-2,CASRDELAFF,TGCGCCAGCCGGGACGAGCTTGCTTTCTTT
13,-,-,TRBJ1-5,TRBV5-6,CASSLRDNQPQHF,TGTGCCAGCAGCTTGCGGGACAATCAGCCCCAGCATTTT
14,once,TRBD2,TRBJ2-7,TRBV10-2,CASLDGGALYEQYF,TGCGCCAGCCTAGACGGGGGGGCCCTGTACGAGCAGTACTTC
15,-,TRBD1,TRBJ1-5,TRBV7-9,CASSSGQEQNQPQHF,TGTGCCAGCAGCTCGGGACAGGAGCAGAATCAGCCCCAGCATTTT
14,-,-,TRBJ1-2,TRBV5-4,CASALFGRQYGYTF,TGTGCCAGCGCCTTGTTTGGACGCCAATATGGCTACACCTTC
17,-,-,TRBJ1-1,TRBV14,CASSQEWGPLPNTEAFF,TGTGCCAGCAGCCAAGAATGGGGCCCCCTTCCGAACACTGAAGCTTTCTTT
18,-,TRBD1,TRBJ1-3,TRBV7-3,CASSRTRDRWKAGNTIYF,TGTGCCAGCAGTCGAACGAGGGACAGGTGGAAGGCTGGAAACACCATATATTTT
11,-,-,TRBJ2-1,TRBV19,CASSIVNEQFF,TGTGCCAGTAGTATAGTCAATGAGCAGTTCTTC
14,once,-,TRBJ2-2,TRBV6-5,CATGHGANTGELFF,TGTGCCACCGGACACGGAGCGAACACCGGGGAGCTGTTTTTT
16,-,-,TRBJ1-5,TRBV30,CAWSGRWQGGDQPQHF,TGTGCCTGGAGTGGGAGGTGGCAGGGAGGCGATCAGCCCCAGCATTTT
16,-,TRBD1,TRBJ1-2,TRBV28,CASSLGGTGVNYGYTF,TGTGCCAGCAGTTTAGGCGGGACAGGAGTTAACTATGGCTACACCTTC
14,-,-,TRBJ2-5,TRBV2,CATRRDGPQETQYF,TGTGCCACACGGAGGGACGGTCCCCAAGAGACCCAGTACTTC
15,few,-,TRBJ1-3,TRBV18,CASSPVQGEENTIYF,TGTGCCAGCTCACCGGTTCAGGGCGAAGAAAACACCATATATTTT
14,-,TRBD1,TRBJ2-5,TRBV10-3,CAISDPRGQETQYF,TGTGCCATCAGTGACCCCAGGGGGCAAGAGACCCAGTACTTC
15,-,-,TRBJ1-1,TRBV27,CASSSLRGIDTEAFF,TGTGCCAGCAGTTCCCTCAGGGGAATTGACACTGAAGCTTTCTTT
14,-,TRBD1,TRBJ1-2,TRBV5-6,CASSSPQGTYGYTF,TGTGCCAGCAGCTCACCACAGGGGACCTATGGCTACACCTTC
17,-,TRBD1,TRBJ2-7,TRBV4-2,CASSQDGAGGNTYEQYF,TGTGCCAGCAGCCAAGATGGGGCAGGGGGTAACACCTACGAGCAGTACTTC
15,-,-,TRBJ2-2,TRBV14,CASSLFRQGTGELFF,TGTGCCAGCAGCTTGTTTCGGCAGGGCACCGGGGAGCTGTTTTTT
15,-,TRBD1,TRBJ1-4,TRBV4-3,CASSQAGTGNEKLFF,TGCGCCAGCAGCCAAGCCGGGACAGGGAATGAAAAACTGTTTTTT